Presented here are 28 T cell receptor beta chains from one specimen sequenced in a study of post-analysis software for immune sequencing data. Study-wide results and limits: Comparison of patients with controls showed 4 to 6 TRBV segments more frequent in patients, TRBV5-6, TRBV5-1 and TRBV20-1 among them.

These receptors' targets are unknown. Unique molecular identifiers had been added to the TCR beta cDNA libraries. TCRdb re-called the PCR reads through MiXCR, storing one row per CDR3 protein. The sample carries approximately 730,000 distinct CDR3 sequences, around 46% recorded once. Sample: blood. The receptors originated from a girl aged 10 to 17 with multiple sclerosis.

CDR3 protein: CASSYSGQFYNEQFF. The CDR3 region has the DNA TGTGCCAGCAGTTACTCAGGACAGTTTTACAATGAGCAGTTCTTC. The rearrangement uses TRBV27 and TRBJ2-1; TRBD1 might be the D (6 bases). The ends were cut back, 4 bases at V and 4 bases at J, with 14 bases in the middle. Germline CDR1 and CDR2: MNHEY and SMNVEV (reference sequence). The CDR3 contains 15 residues.

This chain links TRBV2 with TRBJ2-4; D could derive from TRBD1 or TRBD2 (6 bases each). Germline V gene lookup returns CDR1 SNHLY and CDR2 FYNNEI. CDR3 length: 14 amino acids. The V end was cut by 9 bases, the J end by 3 bases, with 15 bases between. CDR3 nucleotide sequence: TGTGCCAGTCTACAGGGTAGCGGCAAAAACATTCAGTACTTC. Its protein product is CASLQGSGKNIQYF.

This chain joins TRBV29-1 and TRBJ2-1, with TRBD2 matching 8 bases. CDR1 and CDR2 from the germline V gene are SQVTM and ANQGSEA. This CDR3 comprises 15 residues. Losses at the gene ends were 2 bases for V and 1 base for J; bases not matched to a gene: 4. This CDR3 reads CSVEREGNSYNEQFF. The DNA for the CDR3 is TGCAGCGTTGAACGGGAGGGGAATTCCTACAATGAGCAGTTCTTC.

The chain couples TRBV7-9 to TRBJ2-1; 10 nucleotides match TRBD2. The J segment lost 3 bases and the V segment lost 5 bases, leaving 4 bases of the junction unmatched. The germline gives CDR1 SEHNR, CDR2 FQNEAQ (reference sequence). The CDR3 extends over 15 amino acids. CDR3 in amino acids: CASSVPSGSYNEQFF. As DNA, the CDR3 is TGTGCCAGCAGCGTCCCTAGCGGGAGCTACAATGAGCAGTTCTTC.

This chain links TRBV7-3 with TRBJ2-7; D unresolved. Germline V gene sequence: CDR1 SGHTA, CDR2 FQGTGA. V lost 1 base to trimming and J lost 1 base, with 17 bases between them. The CDR3 covers 17 residues. The CDR3 nucleotides read TGTGCCAGCAGCTTAAGATTAACGATCACGGATTCCTACGAGCAGTACTTC. Its translation is CASSLRLTITDSYEQYF.

This chain connects TRBV2 to TRBJ1-1; D is perhaps TRBD1 (6 bases). This CDR3 contains 15 residues. The ends were cut back, 6 bases at V and 1 base at J, with 15 bases in the middle. The germline CDR1 and CDR2 sequences are SNHLY and FYNNEI. The DNA for the CDR3 is TGTGCCAGCAGGGCCCTGGGGGGCGAGAACACTGAAGCTTTCTTT. It codes for CASRALGGENTEAFF.

The CDR3 region has the DNA TGTGCCAGCAGTCCAAACAGGGGGATTATTAACAATGAGCAGTTCTTC. It codes for CASSPNRGIINNEQFF. The rearrangement links TRBV27 to TRBJ2-1; TRBD1 aligns across 8 bases. Germline CDR1 reads MNHEY; CDR2 reads SMNVEV (reference sequence). The trim removed 5 bases at V and 5 bases at J, leaving 11 bases unmatched. CDR3 length: 16 amino acids.

The chain recombines TRBV10-3 with TRBJ1-1; D ambiguous. CDR3 size: 13 residues. Trimming took 0 bases from V and 7 from J, leaving 9 bases between them. CDR1 ENHRY and CDR2 SYGVKD come from the germline V gene. The chain's CDR3 is CAISESNEGEAFF. The CDR3 DNA reads as TGTGCCATCAGTGAGTCGAACGAGGGTGAAGCTTTCTTT.

This clonotype has a handful of counts. This chain links TRBV6-5 with TRBJ2-3; no clear D. Germline V CDR1 and CDR2: MNHEY, SVGAGI. Trimming removed 11 bases at V and 6 bases at J, with 15 bases between. This CDR3 is built from 12 residues. CDR3 DNA: TGTGCCTCTAGGGCCAATGTTGATACGCAGTATTTT. Translated: CASRANVDTQYF.

This clonotype was observed a single time. The rearrangement uses TRBV12-5 and TRBJ2-4; no reliable D call. Germline V gives CDR1 LGHNT, CDR2 FRNRAP. Between the trimmed V and J ends, which lost 6 bases and 9 bases, there was a span of 9 bases. The CDR3 covers 11 residues. CDR3 coding DNA: TGTGCTAGTGGGATCCTTGGCATTCAGTACTTC. Translating it yields CASGILGIQYF.

The chain recombines TRBV6-5 with TRBJ1-1; D possibly corresponds to TRBD1 (5 bases). Germline values: CDR1 MNHEY, CDR2 SVGAGI. V lost 5 bases and J lost 4, with 17 bases in between. The CDR3 sequence is 15 residues long. The CDR3 loop is CASSPLEGGGTEAFF. Here the CDR3 DNA reads TGTGCCAGCAGTCCTTTGGAGGGTGGGGGCACTGAAGCTTTCTTT.

The rearrangement uses TRBV4-3 and TRBJ2-7; 8 bases agree with TRBD2. The CDR3 extends over 16 amino acids. Germline CDR1 LGHNA, CDR2 YSLEER. The J segment lost 3 bases and the V segment lost 0 bases, leaving 7 bases of the junction unmatched. The CDR3 DNA sequence: TGCGCCAGCAGCCAAGATGCGAGCGGGAGAGGCTACGAGCAGTACTTC. This sequence encodes CASSQDASGRGYEQYF.

This clonotype was picked up a small number of times. This rearrangement joins TRBV20-1 to TRBJ2-1; a weak D match, TRBD2 (6 bases). This CDR3 is 11 amino acids long. The V gene lost 6 bases and the J gene lost 9 bases, with 12 bases spanning the gap. Germline V lookup: CDR1 DFQATT, CDR2 SNEGSKA (reference sequence). CDR3 DNA: TGCAGTGCCGGGGTGGGGGGTGAGCAGTTCTTC. Protein product: CSAGVGGEQFF.

The chain uses TRBV7-2 and TRBJ2-3; 14 nucleotides match TRBD2. CDR1 and CDR2 (germline): SGHTA, FQGNSA. V shed 5 bases and J 4 bases; nucleotides not matched to a gene: 8. The CDR3 has 17 residues. The CDR3 nucleotides are TGTGCCAGCAGCCCAGTGGCGGGACTAGCGGGAGCAGATACGCAGTATTTT. As protein: CASSPVAGLAGADTQYF.

The CDR3 region has the DNA TGTGCCAGCAGCTTATTGTTGTTAGCGGGAGCGGGGGATGAGCAGTTCTTC. Translation gives CASSLLLLAGAGDEQFF. The V and J genes are TRBV7-2 and TRBJ2-1; 9 positions agree with TRBD2. With 2 bases clipped from V and 8 bases from J, the junction kept 13 bases outside the gene matches. CDR3 length equals 17 residues. Germline CDR1 and CDR2: SGHTA and FQGNSA.

The chain uses TRBV27 and TRBJ2-1; D not certain. This CDR3 spans 14 amino acids. V was trimmed by 6 bases and J by 3 bases, leaving 12 bases between them. Germline CDR1 MNHEY, CDR2 SMNVEV (reference sequence). The CDR3 here is CASSPGAYYNEQFF. The DNA of the CDR3 is TGTGCCAGCAGCCCAGGAGCCTACTACAATGAGCAGTTCTTC.

This chain joins TRBV12-3 or TRBV12-4 and TRBJ2-7; 8 nucleotides line up with TRBD1. V shed 8 bases and J 2 bases; nucleotides not matched to a gene: 11. The CDR3 loop spans 15 amino acids. CDR3 protein: CASSGRDRPPYEQYF. The CDR3 DNA is TGTGCCAGCTCAGGGCGGGACAGGCCTCCCTACGAGCAGTACTTC.

The rearrangement joins TRBV6-5 to TRBJ2-7; TRBD1 matches 8 bases. CDR1 is MNHEY, CDR2 SVGAGI, per germline. The CDR3 runs 15 residues. Trimming removed 0 bases from V and 3 bases from J; junction bases left unmatched: 4. The CDR3, as DNA: TGTGCCAGCAGTTACTCGGGACAGGATTTCTACGAGCAGTACTTC. Amino acids: CASSYSGQDFYEQYF.

The sample holds a few counts of this clonotype. V and J are TRBV29-1 and TRBJ2-5; maybe TRBD1 (5 bases). Germline CDR1 is SQVTM and CDR2 is ANQGSEA. The CDR3 loop spans 14 amino acids. V lost 4 bases, J lost 0 bases, and 12 bases lay in between. CDR3 sequence reads: CSVVVSGNQETQYF. The CDR3 DNA follows: TGCAGCGTTGTTGTTTCAGGGAACCAAGAGACCCAGTACTTC.

The rearrangement links TRBV15 to TRBJ2-1, with 11 bases matching TRBD2. Trimming cost V 0 bases and J 3 bases; bases outside gene matches: 10. Germline V gene lookup returns CDR1 LNHNV and CDR2 YYDKDF (reference sequence). The CDR3 has 19 residues. This CDR3 is CATSRDEASGRTLYNEQFF. CDR3 nucleotides: TGTGCCACCAGCAGAGATGAGGCTAGCGGGAGGACCCTCTACAATGAGCAGTTCTTC.

This clonotype occurred a few times. The rearrangement joins TRBV2 to TRBJ2-3; possible D gene TRBD2, 6 bases. The germline V and J ends were trimmed by 4 bases and 6 bases, with 17 bases remaining between them. The CDR3 totals 15 residues. Germline loops: CDR1 SNHLY, CDR2 FYNNEI. The CDR3 is CASSVGSGWGDTQYF. CDR3 bases: TGTGCCAGCAGTGTTGGTAGCGGATGGGGGGATACGCAGTATTTT.

CDR3: CASSLGPDRVDYEQYF. For the CDR3, the DNA is TGTGCCAGCAGCTTAGGCCCGGACAGGGTAGACTACGAGCAGTACTTC. The chain links TRBV11-2 to TRBJ2-7, with 8 bases aligning to TRBD1. CDR1 and CDR2 (germline): SGHAT, FQNNGV. V was pared by 1 base and J by 3 bases, with 8 bases of the junction left unmatched. The CDR3 consists of 16 residues. Full variable domain (missing parts from reference TRBV11-2 and TRBJ2-7): EAGVAQSPRYKIIEKRQSVAFWCNPISGHATLYWYQQILGQGPKLLIQFQNNGVVDDSQLPKDRFSAERLKGVDSTLKIQPAKLEDSAVYLCASSLGPDRVDYEQYFGPGTRLTVT.

This rearrangement joins TRBV20-1 to TRBJ1-1; no reliable D call. Germline assignment: CDR1 DFQATT and CDR2 SNEGSKA (reference sequence). CDR3 length: 15 residues. The ends were cut back, 6 bases at V and 2 bases at J, with 19 bases in the middle. The CDR3 region is CSADARKAANTEAFF. CDR3 sequence (DNA): TGCAGTGCCGATGCTAGGAAGGCAGCAAACACTGAAGCTTTCTTT.

This chain connects TRBV7-9 to TRBJ1-2, with D uncertain. The CDR3 contains 13 residues. V was clipped by 2 bases and J by 0 bases, with 4 bases between them. CDR1 is SEHNR, CDR2 FQNEAQ, per germline (reference sequence). This CDR3 reads CASSLIANYGYTF. CDR3 bases: TGTGCCAGCAGCTTAATTGCTAACTATGGCTACACCTTC.

This clonotype occurred a few times. The V gene is TRBV20-1, the J gene TRBJ2-3, with 9 bases that match TRBD2. The CDR3 loop spans 15 amino acids. V was pared by 3 bases and J by 3 bases, with 7 bases of the junction left unmatched. Per the germline V gene, CDR1 is DFQATT and CDR2 is SNEGSKA (reference sequence). CDR3 sequence: CSARALAGQTDTQYF. The CDR3 bases are TGCAGTGCTAGGGCCCTAGCGGGGCAAACAGATACGCAGTATTTT.

The chain has TRBV7-2 and TRBJ2-3; D is perhaps TRBD1 (5 bases). The V end was cut by 5 bases, the J end by 0 bases, with 12 bases between. Germline CDR1 is SGHTA and CDR2 is FQGNSA. The CDR3 sequence is 15 residues long. DNA of the CDR3: TGTGCCAGCAGCCCTGACAGTCATAGCACAGATACGCAGTATTTT. Protein sequence: CASSPDSHSTDTQYF.

CDR3: CASSLRLAMSTDTQYF. For the CDR3, the DNA is TGTGCCAGCAGCTTGCGGCTAGCGATGAGCACAGATACGCAGTATTTT. The chain couples TRBV11-1 to TRBJ2-3; TRBD2 might be the D (6 bases). The V gene's germline CDR1 is SGHAT and CDR2 FQDESV (reference sequence). V was cut by 3 bases and J by 0 bases, with 13 bases left in between. This CDR3 is 16 amino acids long.

This sequence joins TRBV15 and TRBJ2-3; D might be TRBD2 (5 bases). CDR3 length: 14 amino acids. Per the germline V gene, CDR1 is LNHNV and CDR2 is YYDKDF (reference sequence). Trimming left V 9 bases short and J 2 bases short, with 15 bases between. The CDR3 DNA follows: TGTGCCACGCTTAGGGTGGGAGACACAGATACGCAGTATTTT. Translation gives CATLRVGDTDTQYF.